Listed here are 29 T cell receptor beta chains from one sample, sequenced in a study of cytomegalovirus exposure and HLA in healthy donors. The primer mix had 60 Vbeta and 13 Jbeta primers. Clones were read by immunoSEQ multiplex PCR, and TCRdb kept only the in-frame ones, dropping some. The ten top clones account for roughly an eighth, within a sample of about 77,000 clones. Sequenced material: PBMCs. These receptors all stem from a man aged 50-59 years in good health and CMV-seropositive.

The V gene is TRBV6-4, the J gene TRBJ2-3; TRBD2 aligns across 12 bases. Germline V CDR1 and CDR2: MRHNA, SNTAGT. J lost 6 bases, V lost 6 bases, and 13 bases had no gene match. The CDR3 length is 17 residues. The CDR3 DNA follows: TGTGCCAGCAGCCCCTCAGCTAGCGGGGGGGCCGCCGATACGCAGTATTTT. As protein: CASSPSASGGAADTQYF.

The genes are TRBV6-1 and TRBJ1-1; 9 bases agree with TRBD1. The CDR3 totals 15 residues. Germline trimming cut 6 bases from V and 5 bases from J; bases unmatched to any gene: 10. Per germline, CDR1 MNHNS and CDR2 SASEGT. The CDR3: CASRTTMTGGTEAFF. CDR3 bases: TGTGCCAGCAGGACAACCATGACAGGGGGAACTGAAGCTTTCTTT.

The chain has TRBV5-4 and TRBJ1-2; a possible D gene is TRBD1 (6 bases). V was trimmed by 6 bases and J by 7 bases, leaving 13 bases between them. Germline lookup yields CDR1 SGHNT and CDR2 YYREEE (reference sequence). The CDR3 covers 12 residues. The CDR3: CASIGGGGGYTF. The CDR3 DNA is TGTGCCAGCATTGGGGGAGGGGGTGGCTACACCTTC.

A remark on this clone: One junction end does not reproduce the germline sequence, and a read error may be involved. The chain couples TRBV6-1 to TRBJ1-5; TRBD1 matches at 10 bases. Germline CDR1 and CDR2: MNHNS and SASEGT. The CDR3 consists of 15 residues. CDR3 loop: CASSWGQGSFQSQHF. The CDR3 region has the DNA TGTGCCAGCAGTTGGGGACAGGGGTCATTTCAGTCCCAGCATTTT.

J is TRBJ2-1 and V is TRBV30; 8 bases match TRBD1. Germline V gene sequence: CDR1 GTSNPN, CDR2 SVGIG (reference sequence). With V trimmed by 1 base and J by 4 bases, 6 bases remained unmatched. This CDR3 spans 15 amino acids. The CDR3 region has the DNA TGTGCCTGGAGTGGGGCAGGGGGCTGGTACAATGAGCAGTTCTTC. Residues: CAWSGAGGWYNEQFF.

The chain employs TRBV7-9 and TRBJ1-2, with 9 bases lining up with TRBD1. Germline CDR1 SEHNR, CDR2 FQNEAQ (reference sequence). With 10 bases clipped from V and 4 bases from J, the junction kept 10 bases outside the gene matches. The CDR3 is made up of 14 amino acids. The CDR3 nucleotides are TGTGCCACCAGGGGGACAGGGAACCTCTATGGCTACACCTTC. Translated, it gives CATRGTGNLYGYTF.

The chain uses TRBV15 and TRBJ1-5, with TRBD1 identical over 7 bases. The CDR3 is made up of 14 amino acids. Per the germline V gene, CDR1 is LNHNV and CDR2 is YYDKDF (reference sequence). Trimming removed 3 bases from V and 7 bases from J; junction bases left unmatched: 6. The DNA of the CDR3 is TGTGCCACCAGCAGTCTCACAGGGGAACAGCCCCAGCATTTT. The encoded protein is CATSSLTGEQPQHF.

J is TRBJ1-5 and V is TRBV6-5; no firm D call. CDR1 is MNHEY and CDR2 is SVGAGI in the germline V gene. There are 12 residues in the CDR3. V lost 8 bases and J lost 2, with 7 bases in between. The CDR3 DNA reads TGTGCCAGCCGGAGTGGCAATCAGCCCCAGCATTTT. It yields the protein CASRSGNQPQHF.

The CDR3 spells CASSSSTGQGETQYF. The DNA of the CDR3 is TGTGCCAGCAGCTCGTCGACAGGCCAAGGAGAGACCCAGTACTTC. The chain is built from TRBV9 and TRBJ2-5, with a possible D match to TRBD1 (6 bases). The length of the CDR3 is 15 residues. V was clipped by 4 bases and J by 4 bases, with 17 bases between them. Germline loops: CDR1 SGDLS, CDR2 YYNGEE.

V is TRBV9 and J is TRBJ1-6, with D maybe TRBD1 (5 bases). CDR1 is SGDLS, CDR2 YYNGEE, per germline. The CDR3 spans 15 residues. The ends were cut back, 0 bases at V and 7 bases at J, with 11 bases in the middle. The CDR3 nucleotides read TGTGCCAGCAGCGTAGAGGGGAGGGAGAATTCACCCCTCCACTTT. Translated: CASSVEGRENSPLHF.

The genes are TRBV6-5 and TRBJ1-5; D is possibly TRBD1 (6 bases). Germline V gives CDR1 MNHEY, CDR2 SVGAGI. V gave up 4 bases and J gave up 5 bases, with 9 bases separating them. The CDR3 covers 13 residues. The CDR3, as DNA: TGTGCCAGCAGTTCAGACAGGTATCAGCCCCAGCATTTT. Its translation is CASSSDRYQPQHF.

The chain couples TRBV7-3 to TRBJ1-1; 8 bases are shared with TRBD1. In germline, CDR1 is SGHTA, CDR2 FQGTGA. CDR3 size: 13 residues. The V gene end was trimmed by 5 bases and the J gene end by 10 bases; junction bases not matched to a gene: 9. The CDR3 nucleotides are TGTGCCAGCAGCAGCCCCTCAGGGGGCTCAGCTTTCTTT. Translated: CASSSPSGGSAFF.

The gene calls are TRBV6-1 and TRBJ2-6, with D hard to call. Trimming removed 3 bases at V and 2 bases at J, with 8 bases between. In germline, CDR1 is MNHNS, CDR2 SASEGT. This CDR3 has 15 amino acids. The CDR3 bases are TGTGCCAGCAGTGAGGAGACGGCTGGGGCCAACGTCCTGACTTTC. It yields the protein CASSEETAGANVLTF.

The CDR3 spells CASSLTGGLHTEAFF. The DNA for the CDR3 is TGTGCCAGCAGTTTGACAGGGGGGCTACACACTGAAGCTTTCTTT. The chain joins TRBV27 to TRBJ1-1, with TRBD1 matching 9 bases. The trim removed 3 bases at V and 3 bases at J, leaving 5 bases unmatched. Per germline, CDR1 MNHEY and CDR2 SMNVEV (reference sequence). CDR3 size: 15 residues.

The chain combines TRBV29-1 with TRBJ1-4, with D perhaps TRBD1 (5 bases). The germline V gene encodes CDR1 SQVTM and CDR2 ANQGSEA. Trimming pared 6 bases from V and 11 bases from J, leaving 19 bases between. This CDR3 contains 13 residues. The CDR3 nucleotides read TGCAGCGTCATAACAGGTTTAGTGGGGAAACTGTTTTTT. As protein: CSVITGLVGKLFF.

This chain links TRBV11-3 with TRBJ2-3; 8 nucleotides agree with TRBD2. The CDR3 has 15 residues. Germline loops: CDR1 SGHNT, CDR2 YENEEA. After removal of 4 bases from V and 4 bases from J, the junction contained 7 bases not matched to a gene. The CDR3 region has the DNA TGTGCCAGCAGCTCCCGGGGGGGCAGCTCAGATACGCAGTATTTT. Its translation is CASSSRGGSSDTQYF.

The CDR3 nucleotides read TGTGCCAGCAGTGGGACTCACGGCGACTTCGACTATGGCTACACCTTC. Amino acids: CASSGTHGDFDYGYTF. V and J are TRBV2 and TRBJ1-2; unclear D gene. This CDR3 is built from 16 residues. Trimming left V 4 bases short and J 3 bases short, with 18 bases between. CDR1 is SNHLY and CDR2 is FYNNEI in the germline V gene.

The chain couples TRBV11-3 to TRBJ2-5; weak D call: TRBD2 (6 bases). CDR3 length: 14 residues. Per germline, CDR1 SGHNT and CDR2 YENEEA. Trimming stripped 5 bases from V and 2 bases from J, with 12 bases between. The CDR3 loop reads CASSPRDSQETQYF. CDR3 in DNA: TGTGCCAGCAGCCCCCGGGACTCACAAGAGACCCAGTACTTC.

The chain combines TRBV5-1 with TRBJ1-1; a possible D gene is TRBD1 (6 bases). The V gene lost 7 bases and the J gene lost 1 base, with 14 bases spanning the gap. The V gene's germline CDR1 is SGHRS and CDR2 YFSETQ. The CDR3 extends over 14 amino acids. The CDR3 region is CASLWGPGNTEAFF. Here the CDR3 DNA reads TGCGCCAGCCTATGGGGGCCTGGGAACACTGAAGCTTTCTTT.

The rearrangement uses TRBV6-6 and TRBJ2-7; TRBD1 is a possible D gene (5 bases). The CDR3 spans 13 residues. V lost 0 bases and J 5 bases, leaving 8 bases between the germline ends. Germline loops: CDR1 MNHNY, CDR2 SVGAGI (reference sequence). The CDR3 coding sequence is TGTGCCAGCAGTTACTCGAAGGGGAACGAGCAGTACGTC. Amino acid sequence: CASSYSKGNEQYV.

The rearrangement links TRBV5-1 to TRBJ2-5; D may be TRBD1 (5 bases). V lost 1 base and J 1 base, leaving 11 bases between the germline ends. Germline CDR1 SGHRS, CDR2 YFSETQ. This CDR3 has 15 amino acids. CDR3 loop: CASSLMLGPQETQYF. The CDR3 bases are TGCGCCAGCAGCTTGATGTTGGGGCCCCAAGAGACCCAGTACTTC.

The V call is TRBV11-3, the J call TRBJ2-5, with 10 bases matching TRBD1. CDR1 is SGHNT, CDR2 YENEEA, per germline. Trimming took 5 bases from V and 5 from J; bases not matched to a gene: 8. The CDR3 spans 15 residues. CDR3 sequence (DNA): TGTGCCAGCAGCCTCGGACAGGGGGGTCAGGAGACCCAGTACTTC. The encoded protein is CASSLGQGGQETQYF.

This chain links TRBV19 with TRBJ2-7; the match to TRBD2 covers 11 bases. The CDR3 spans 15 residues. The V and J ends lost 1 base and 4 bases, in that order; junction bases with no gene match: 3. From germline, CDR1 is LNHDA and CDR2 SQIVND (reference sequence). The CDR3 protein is CASSIGGTSGYEQYF. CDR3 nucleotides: TGTGCCAGTAGTATAGGTGGGACTAGCGGATACGAGCAGTACTTC.

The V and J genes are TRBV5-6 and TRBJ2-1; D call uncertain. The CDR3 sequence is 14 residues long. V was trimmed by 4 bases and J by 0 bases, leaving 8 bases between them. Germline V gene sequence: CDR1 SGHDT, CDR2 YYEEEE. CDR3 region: CASSLFSSYNEQFF. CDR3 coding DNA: TGTGCCAGCAGCCTGTTCAGCTCCTACAATGAGCAGTTCTTC.

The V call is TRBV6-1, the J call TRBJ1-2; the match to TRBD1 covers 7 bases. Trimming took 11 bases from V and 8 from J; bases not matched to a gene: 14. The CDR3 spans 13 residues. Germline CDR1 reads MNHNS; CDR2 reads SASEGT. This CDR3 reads CASREGAGGGYTF. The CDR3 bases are TGTGCCTCAAGAGAGGGGGCAGGGGGGGGCTACACCTTC.

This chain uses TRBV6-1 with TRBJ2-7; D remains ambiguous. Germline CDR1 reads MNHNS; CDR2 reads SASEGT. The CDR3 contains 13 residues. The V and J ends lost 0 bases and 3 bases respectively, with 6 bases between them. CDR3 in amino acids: CASSEAMGYEQYV. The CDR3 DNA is TGTGCCAGCAGTGAAGCGATGGGCTACGAGCAGTACGTC.

CDR3 bases: TGCGCCAGCAGCCAAGTCACGAGCGGGAGCCTGTACCAAGAGACCCAGTACTTC. Protein sequence: CASSQVTSGSLYQETQYF. This rearrangement joins TRBV4-1 to TRBJ2-5, with 8 nucleotides matching TRBD2. Trimming at V came to 1 base and at J to 0 bases, leaving 10 bases not matched to a gene. The germline V gene has CDR1 MGHRA and CDR2 YSYEKL. This CDR3 has 18 amino acids.

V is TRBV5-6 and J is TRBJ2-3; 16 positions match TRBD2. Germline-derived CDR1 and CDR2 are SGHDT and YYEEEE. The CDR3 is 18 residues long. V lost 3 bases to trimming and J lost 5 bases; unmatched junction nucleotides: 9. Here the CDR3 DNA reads TGTGCCAGCAGCTCGACCGGGACTAGCGGGGGGGCCAAAGATACGCAGTATTTT. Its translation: CASSSTGTSGGAKDTQYF.

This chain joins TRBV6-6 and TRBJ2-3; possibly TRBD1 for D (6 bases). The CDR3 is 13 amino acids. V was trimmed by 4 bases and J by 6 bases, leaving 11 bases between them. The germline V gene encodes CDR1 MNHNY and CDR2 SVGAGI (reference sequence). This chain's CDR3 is CASSWAGEDTQYF. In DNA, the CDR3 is TGTGCCAGCAGTTGGGCAGGGGAGGATACGCAGTATTTT.